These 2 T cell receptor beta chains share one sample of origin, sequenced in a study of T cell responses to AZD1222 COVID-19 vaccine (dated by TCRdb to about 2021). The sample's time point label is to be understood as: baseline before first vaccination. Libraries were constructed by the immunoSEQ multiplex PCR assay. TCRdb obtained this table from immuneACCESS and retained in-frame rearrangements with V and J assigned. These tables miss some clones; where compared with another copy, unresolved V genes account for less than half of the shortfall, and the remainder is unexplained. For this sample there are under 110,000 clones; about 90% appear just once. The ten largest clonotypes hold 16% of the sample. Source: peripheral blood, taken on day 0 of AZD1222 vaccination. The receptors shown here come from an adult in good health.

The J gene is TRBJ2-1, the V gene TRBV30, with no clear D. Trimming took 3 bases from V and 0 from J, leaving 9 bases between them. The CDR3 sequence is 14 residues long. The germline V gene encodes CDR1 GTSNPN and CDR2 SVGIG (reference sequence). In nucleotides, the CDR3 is TGTGCCTGGAGGAGGTTAGGCTCCTACAATGAGCAGTTCTTC. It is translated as CAWRRLGSYNEQFF.

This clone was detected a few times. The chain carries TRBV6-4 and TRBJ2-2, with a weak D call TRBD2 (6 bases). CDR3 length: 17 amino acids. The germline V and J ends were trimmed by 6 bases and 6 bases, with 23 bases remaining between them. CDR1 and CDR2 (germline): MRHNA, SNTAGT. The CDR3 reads CASSHGLLAREPGELFF. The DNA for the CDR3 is TGTGCCAGCAGCCACGGGCTCCTAGCGCGGGAACCCGGGGAGCTGTTTTTT.